Each of the 22 T cell receptor beta chains below was sequenced from the same sample in a study of blood T cell repertoires in COVID-19. Only in-frame clones appear in the TCRdb table, and some are missing; sequencing was by immunoSEQ multiplex PCR. Altogether about 300,000 clones are present, about 82% being singletons, with the ten largest covering 1.5% to 2%. The source material was peripheral blood. The receptors shown here come from a woman aged 45-60 years with acute or convalescent COVID-19.

The rearrangement links TRBV28 to TRBJ1-1, with no clear D. The germline V gene has CDR1 MDHEN and CDR2 SYDVKM. V lost 6 bases to trimming and J lost 2 bases, with 4 bases between them. CDR3 length equals 11 residues. This CDR3 is CASRLNTEAFF. The CDR3 DNA reads TGTGCCAGCAGACTAAACACTGAAGCTTTCTTT.

The gene calls are TRBV25-1 and TRBJ2-7; perhaps TRBD2 as D (5 bases). This CDR3 region has 15 residues. Germline V lookup: CDR1 MGHDK, CDR2 SYGVNS. Deletions cut 1 base from V and 1 base from J, with 11 bases between. The chain's CDR3 is CASSESFGDSYEQYF. For the CDR3, the DNA is TGTGCCAGCAGTGAATCGTTCGGGGATTCCTACGAGCAGTACTTC.

The J gene is TRBJ2-3, the V gene TRBV3-1 (or the pseudogene TRBV3-2); 13 nucleotides match TRBD2. Germline CDR1 LGHDT, CDR2 YNNKEL (reference sequence). CDR3 length: 14 residues. V gave up 7 bases and J gave up 6 bases; unmatched junction bases: 4. CDR3 loop: CASTRTSGSDTQYF. CDR3 DNA: TGTGCCAGCACCCGGACTAGCGGGAGTGATACGCAGTATTTT.

This chain joins TRBV9 and TRBJ2-2; D may be TRBD1 (6 bases). From germline, CDR1 is SGDLS and CDR2 YYNGEE. This CDR3 contains 17 residues. Trimming took 5 bases from V and 0 from J, leaving 17 bases between them. CDR3 region: CASSVLLTGANTGELFF. Here the CDR3 DNA reads TGTGCCAGCAGTGTACTTCTGACAGGCGCGAACACCGGGGAGCTGTTTTTT.

This clone has only a few counts. The rearrangement links TRBV29-1 to TRBJ2-5; tentative D call: TRBD1 (6 bases). In germline, CDR1 is SQVTM, CDR2 ANQGSEA. This CDR3 has 12 amino acids. V lost 6 bases and J 4 bases, leaving 12 bases between the germline ends. The CDR3 nucleotides are TGCAGCGTCTGGCAGGGGCCAGAGACCCAGTACTTC. Translating it yields CSVWQGPETQYF.

On this clone: This specimen includes other DNA sequences encoding the same CDR3. The V gene is TRBV6-5, the J gene TRBJ1-1; D may be TRBD1 (6 bases). The CDR3 length is 15 residues. The V gene's germline CDR1 is MNHEY and CDR2 SVGAGI. V lost 7 bases to trimming and J lost 0 bases, with 15 bases between them. Written as DNA, the CDR3 is TGTGCCAGCACGTATCAGACAGGAGTGAACACTGAAGCTTTCTTT. This translates into CASTYQTGVNTEAFF.

This clone appeared a single time. This chain connects TRBV28 to TRBJ2-7; a possible D gene is TRBD1 (6 bases). Trimming shortened V by 7 bases and J by 4 bases, and 11 bases separated the two germline ends. Germline V lookup: CDR1 MDHEN, CDR2 SYDVKM. This CDR3 is 12 amino acids long. The CDR3 region is CASKSTGYEQYF. The CDR3 DNA follows: TGTGCCAGCAAATCAACAGGGTACGAGCAGTACTTC.

The chain is built from TRBV6-5 and TRBJ2-6; tentative D call: TRBD1 (6 bases). V lost 6 bases, J lost 12 bases, and 18 bases lay in between. Looked up from germline, CDR1 is MNHEY and CDR2 is SVGAGI. The CDR3 loop spans 14 amino acids. CDR3 sequence: CASSPGALPTVLTF. The DNA of the CDR3 is TGTGCCAGCAGCCCAGGGGCGCTCCCCACCGTCCTGACTTTC.

The V call is TRBV7-8, the J call TRBJ2-1; TRBD2 matches at 14 bases. CDR3 length equals 17 residues. V trimming: 5 bases; J trimming: 1 base; junction bases outside the gene matches: 4. Germline V gene sequence: CDR1 SGHVS, CDR2 FQNEAQ. This chain's CDR3 is CASSERTSGRSYNEQFF. The CDR3 DNA sequence: TGTGCCAGCAGCGAACGGACTAGCGGGAGGTCCTACAATGAGCAGTTCTTC.

V and J are TRBV11-2 and TRBJ2-1, with a weak D call TRBD1 (8 bases). Germline assignment: CDR1 SGHAT and CDR2 FQNNGV. Trimming left V 4 bases short and J 8 bases short, with 15 bases between. The CDR3 is 14 residues long. The CDR3 coding sequence is TGTGCCAGCAGCTCCCGGACAGGGAGGGATGAGCAGTTCTTC. Amino acids: CASSSRTGRDEQFF.

V gene TRBV2 combines with J gene TRBJ1-4; TRBD1 aligns across 7 bases. Germline V gene data show CDR1 as SNHLY and CDR2 as FYNNEI. The CDR3 is made up of 15 amino acids. The ends lost 7 bases at V and 0 bases at J; junction bases unmatched: 5. The CDR3 region has the DNA TGTGCCAGCAAGGACAGGCGTGCAACTAATGAAAAACTGTTTTTT. This encodes CASKDRRATNEKLFF. Full variable domain (outside the CDR3, taken from reference TRBV2 and TRBJ1-4): EPEVTQTPSHQVTQMGQEVILRCVPISNHLYFYWYRQILGQKVEFLVSFYNNEISEKSEIFDDQFSVERPDGSNFTLKIRSTKLEDSAMYFCASKDRRATNEKLFFGSGTQLSVL.

The chain recombines TRBV6-2 or TRBV6-3 with TRBJ2-1; the D gene is possibly TRBD1 (5 bases). The CDR3 covers 15 residues. The V end was cut by 2 bases, the J end by 9 bases, with 17 bases between. Germline V lookup: CDR1 MNHEY, CDR2 SVGEGT. As DNA, the CDR3 is TGTGCCAGCAGTTACCCCGATTTTGACAGCCCTGAGCAGTTCTTC. This encodes CASSYPDFDSPEQFF.

This clone was recorded once. This chain connects TRBV28 to TRBJ2-7, with 8 bases fitting TRBD1. CDR1 is MDHEN and CDR2 is SYDVKM in the germline V gene. The CDR3 length is 14 residues. V shed 7 bases, J shed 8 bases, and the junction held 13 bases outside the gene matches. CDR3 amino acids: CASNPDRALQQQYF. The CDR3 DNA follows: TGTGCCAGCAACCCGGACAGGGCCTTACAGCAGCAGTACTTC. Full variable domain (outside the CDR3, taken from reference TRBV28 and TRBJ2-7): DVKVTQSSRYLVKRTGEKVFLECVQDMDHENMFWYRQDPGLGLRLIYFSYDVKMKEKGDIPEGYSVSREKKERFSLILESASTNQTSMYLCASNPDRALQQQYFGPGTRLTVT.

The chain uses TRBV24-1 and TRBJ2-5; 10 nucleotides line up with TRBD1. The germline V gene has CDR1 KGHDR and CDR2 SFDVKD. Germline trimming cut 6 bases from V and 5 bases from J; bases unmatched to any gene: 14. The CDR3 loop spans 17 amino acids. In nucleotides, the CDR3 is TGTGCCACCAGTACAACTAACGGACAGGGGGTACGGGAGACCCAGTACTTC. Its protein product is CATSTTNGQGVRETQYF.

The V call is TRBV10-3, the J call TRBJ1-1; 7 bases align to TRBD1. CDR3 size: 13 residues. V lost 10 bases, J lost 1 base, and 6 bases stayed unmatched. Germline V gene lookup returns CDR1 ENHRY and CDR2 SYGVKD. The CDR3 nucleotides read TGTGCCACCCGGGACAGTTCGAACACTGAAGCTTTCTTT. Its translation: CATRDSSNTEAFF.

The chain is built from TRBV24-1 and TRBJ1-1; the match to TRBD1 covers 8 bases. This CDR3 has 14 amino acids. CDR1 and CDR2 from the germline V gene are KGHDR and SFDVKD. The V gene end was trimmed by 11 bases and the J gene end by 1 base; junction bases not matched to a gene: 8. CDR3: CAIGGGQGNTEAFF. DNA of the CDR3: TGTGCCATTGGGGGCGGACAGGGGAACACTGAAGCTTTCTTT.

This clone was observed a single time. The CDR3 coding sequence is TGCGCTCCGGCCCGGGACAACTCATTTACTAGCTCCTACGAGCAGTACTTC. Translated, it gives CAPARDNSFTSSYEQYF. The chain joins TRBV5-1 to TRBJ2-7; possibly TRBD1 for D (6 bases). The CDR3 covers 17 residues. CDR1 is SGHRS, CDR2 YFSETQ, per germline.

The J gene is TRBJ2-3, the V gene TRBV6-5; TRBD2 is a possible D gene (5 bases). The CDR3 consists of 14 residues. The V gene lost 6 bases and the J gene lost 6 bases, with 16 bases spanning the gap. Germline-derived CDR1 and CDR2 are MNHEY and SVGAGI. The CDR3 bases are TGTGCCAGCAGCCATAGGTTACCGGGGGATACGCAGTATTTT. Amino acid sequence: CASSHRLPGDTQYF.

DNA for the CDR3: TGTGCCAGCAGCGTGATCCAGGGTATGGAAAGGACCGGGGAGCTGTTTTTT. Its protein is CASSVIQGMERTGELFF. The V call is TRBV9, the J call TRBJ2-2; tentative D call: TRBD1 (5 bases). The CDR3 spans 17 residues. Per germline, CDR1 SGDLS and CDR2 YYNGEE. Deletions cut 2 bases from V and 5 bases from J, with 19 bases between.

This clone came up a few times. This rearrangement joins TRBV5-4 to TRBJ1-2; TRBD1 might be the D (5 bases). The CDR3 runs to 16 residues. The germline gives CDR1 SGHNT, CDR2 YYREEE (reference sequence). V gave up 0 bases and J gave up 4 bases, with 16 bases separating them. The chain's CDR3 is CASSLAVRAGGYGYTF. The CDR3 bases are TGTGCCAGCAGCTTGGCCGTCAGGGCCGGGGGCTATGGCTACACCTTC.

This chain joins TRBV19 and TRBJ1-2; 9 bases match TRBD1. The CDR3 runs to 16 residues. The ends lost 5 bases at V and 8 bases at J; junction bases unmatched: 15. CDR1 is LNHDA, CDR2 SQIVND, per germline (reference sequence). The CDR3 protein is CASSVKTSGTGYGYTF. The CDR3 DNA reads TGTGCCAGTAGTGTCAAGACATCCGGGACAGGGTACGGCTACACCTTC.

V usage is TRBV6-1 and J usage is TRBJ1-1, with D possibly being TRBD1 (5 bases). This CDR3 contains 12 residues. Trimming left V 3 bases short and J 7 bases short, with 9 bases between. Germline V gene data show CDR1 as MNHNS and CDR2 as SASEGT. The CDR3 region is CASSDQGDEAFF. CDR3 DNA sequence: TGTGCCAGCAGTGATCAAGGGGATGAAGCTTTCTTT.